This T cell receptor beta chain was sequenced during a study of T cell responses to AZD1222 COVID-19 vaccine. Profiled with immunoSEQ multiplex PCR; TCRdb holds only in-frame clones, not every one. The sample comprises 150,000 to 200,000 clones, about 92% of which are singletons, and approximately 1.3% rests with the top ten. Here the sequenced sample was peripheral blood, taken 28 days after the second AZD1222 dose. The sequence was obtained from an adult who received the AZD1222 COVID-19 vaccine.

Here the CDR3 DNA reads TGCAGTGCTAGTGCGGGAGGGGTGGGGGAGCAGTACTTC. Translation: CSASAGGVGEQYF. This chain joins TRBV20-1 and TRBJ2-7; 9 bases agree with TRBD2. Germline V lookup: CDR1 DFQATT, CDR2 SNEGSKA (reference sequence). The V segment lost 3 bases and the J segment 7 bases; nucleotides outside the gene matches: 7. This CDR3 has 13 residues.